The TCR beta chain described here comes from a study of CD8 T cells in Susac syndrome. Broader study findings: In its TCR sequencing and HLA analysis, the study acknowledged that the number of individuals was relatively small.

Concerning this clonotype: The antigen is unknown.

The CDR3 length is 15 residues. Germline V gene lookup returns CDR1 MGHDK and CDR2 SYGVNS. Losses at the gene ends were 7 bases for V and 5 bases for J; bases not matched to a gene: 11. RNA was extracted with the RNeasy kit, and a quantity of roughly 0.5 to 1 ug was reverse transcribed using random hexamers. The TCR beta CDR3 was amplified by immunoSEQ multiplex PCR across 54 Vbeta, 13 Jbeta. TCRdb redid the calling of the immunoSEQ multiplex PCR reads with MiXCR, one entry per CDR3 protein. Here the sample spans 130,000 to 150,000 distinct CDR3 sequences, about 94% being singletons. High-throughput TCR beta sequencing covered peripheral CD8+ and CD4+ T cells. Isolation of CD8+ and CD4+ T cells was performed negatively, whereas enrichment of TEMRA cells was done by FACS.

Sequencing was performed on CD8+ T cells from PBMCs. V is TRBV25-1 and J is TRBJ2-5, with 9 positions matching TRBD1. The origin of this receptor is a human donor in good health. For the CDR3, the DNA is TGTGCCAGCATGGGACAGGGATCCACTGATGAGACCCAGTACTTC. It yields the protein CASMGQGSTDETQYF. The full variable domain, its missing parts supplied by reference TRBV25-1 and TRBJ2-5, is EADIYQTPRYLVIGTGKKITLECSQTMGHDKMYWYQQDPGMELHLIHYSYGVNSTEKGDLSSESTVSRIRTEHFPLTLESARPSHTSQYLCASMGQGSTDETQYFGPGTRLLVL.